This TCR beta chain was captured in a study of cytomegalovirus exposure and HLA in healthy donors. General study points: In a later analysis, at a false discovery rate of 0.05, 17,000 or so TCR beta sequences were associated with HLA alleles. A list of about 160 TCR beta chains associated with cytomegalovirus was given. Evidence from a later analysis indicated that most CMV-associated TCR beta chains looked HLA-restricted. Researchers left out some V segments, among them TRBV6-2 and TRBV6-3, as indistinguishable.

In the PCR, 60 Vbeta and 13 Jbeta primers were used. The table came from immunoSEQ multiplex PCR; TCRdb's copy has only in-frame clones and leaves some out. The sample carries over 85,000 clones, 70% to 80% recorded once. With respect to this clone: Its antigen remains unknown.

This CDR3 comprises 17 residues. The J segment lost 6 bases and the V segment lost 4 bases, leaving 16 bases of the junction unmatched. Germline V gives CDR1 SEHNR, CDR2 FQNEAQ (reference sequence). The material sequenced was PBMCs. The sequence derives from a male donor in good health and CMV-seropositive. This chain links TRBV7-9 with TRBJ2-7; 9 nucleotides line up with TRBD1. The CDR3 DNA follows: TGTGCCAGCAGCTCCCCCCCGACAGGGGGTAAGGTACTCGAGCAGTACTTC. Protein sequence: CASSSPPTGGKVLEQYF.